Listed below are T cell receptor beta chains from one sample, sequenced in a study of Graves' ophthalmopathy and Graves' hyperthyroidism. TCRdb processed the multiplex PCR reads anew with MiXCR; each CDR3 protein has one entry. The sample records hundreds of thousands of distinct CDR3 sequences, over 20% being singletons. The sample comprised peripheral blood. The receptors were gathered from a young woman with stable Graves' hyperthyroidism. Both conserved end residues are part of each CDR3. D genes are given only for firm matches. Some rows have no size entry. The others give once, few or many, or a class for an expanded clone.

j_call: TRBJ2-7
clone_size: -
d_call: TRBD1
v_call: TRBV6-1
cdr3_aa: CASSPGQGVYGLEQYF
cdr3_nt: TGTGCCAGCAGTCCGGGACAGGGGGTCTATGGGCTCGAGCAGTACTTC

j_call: TRBJ2-5
clone_size: -
d_call: -
v_call: TRBV20-1
cdr3_aa: CSARVRPLIQETQYF
cdr3_nt: TGCAGTGCTAGAGTACGTCCGTTAATACAAGAGACCCAGTACTTC

j_call: TRBJ2-3
clone_size: many
d_call: TRBD2
v_call: TRBV6-5
cdr3_aa: CASSLGLAGDTQYF
cdr3_nt: TGTGCCAGCAGTTTAGGACTAGCGGGAGATACGCAGTATTTT

j_call: TRBJ2-5
clone_size: many
d_call: TRBD1
v_call: TRBV7-2
cdr3_aa: CASSLGTGIGETQYF
cdr3_nt: TGTGCCAGCAGCTTAGGGACAGGGATCGGAGAGACCCAGTACTTC

j_call: TRBJ1-6
clone_size: many
d_call: -
v_call: TRBV2
cdr3_aa: CASSEGQGSPLHF
cdr3_nt: TGTGCCAGCAGTGAAGGTCAGGGTTCACCCCTCCACTTT

j_call: TRBJ1-2
clone_size: -
d_call: -
v_call: TRBV6-2/TRBV6-3
cdr3_aa: CASSPELDSNYGYTF
cdr3_nt: TGTGCCAGCAGTCCCGAACTGGACAGCAACTATGGCTACACCTTC

j_call: TRBJ2-7
clone_size: few
d_call: TRBD1
v_call: TRBV10-3
cdr3_aa: CAISDSTVGQGWYEQYF
cdr3_nt: TGTGCCATCAGTGATTCCACCGTCGGACAGGGGTGGTACGAGCAGTACTTC

j_call: TRBJ2-7
clone_size: -
d_call: -
v_call: TRBV4-3
cdr3_aa: CASSQDSGGFYEQYF
cdr3_nt: TGCGCCAGCAGCCAAGATTCTGGTGGCTTCTACGAGCAGTACTTC

j_call: TRBJ2-7
clone_size: many
d_call: TRBD2
v_call: TRBV20-1
cdr3_aa: CSARVPLAGYYEQYF
cdr3_nt: TGCAGTGCTAGAGTCCCCCTAGCGGGATACTACGAGCAGTACTTC

j_call: TRBJ2-5
clone_size: many
d_call: TRBD2
v_call: TRBV11-2
cdr3_aa: CASSPRRASGIRGRETQYF
cdr3_nt: TGTGCCAGCAGCCCCCGTCGGGCTAGCGGGATCAGAGGGCGGGAGACCCAGTACTTC